This T cell receptor beta chain was identified during a study of cytomegalovirus exposure and HLA in healthy donors. General study results and limits: The CMV antigen specificity of a few CMV-associated chains was confirmed through in vitro analysis.

With 60 Vbeta and 13 Jbeta primers, the PCR was carried out. Repertoires were generated with immunoSEQ multiplex PCR, while TCRdb's copy carries only in-frame clones and drops some. The table records some 200,000 clones, approximately 88% of them present only once. Remarks on this clone: Its antigen is currently unknown.

The CDR3 runs to 13 residues. The receptor comes from a boy aged 2 to 10 in good health and CMV-seronegative. The chain employs TRBV23-1 and TRBJ2-2; a weak D match, TRBD2 (6 bases). TRBV23-1 is placed among ORFs of uncertain function. The specimen was PBMCs. The CDR3 DNA is TGCCCCCTAGGAGGGGTGTCCAGAAGGGAGCTGTTTTTT. It translates to CPLGGVSRRELFF.